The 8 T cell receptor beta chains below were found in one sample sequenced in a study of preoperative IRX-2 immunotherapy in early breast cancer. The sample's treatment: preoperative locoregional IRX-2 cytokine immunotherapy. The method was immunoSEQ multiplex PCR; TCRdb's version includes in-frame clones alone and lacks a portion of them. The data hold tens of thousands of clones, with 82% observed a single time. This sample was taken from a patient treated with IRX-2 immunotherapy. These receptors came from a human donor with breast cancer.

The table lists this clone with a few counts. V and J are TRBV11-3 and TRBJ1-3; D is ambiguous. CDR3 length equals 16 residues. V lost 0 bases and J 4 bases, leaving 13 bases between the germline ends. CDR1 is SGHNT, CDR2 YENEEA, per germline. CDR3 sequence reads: CASSLELRESGNTIYF. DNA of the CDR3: TGTGCCAGCAGCTTAGAACTTCGGGAATCGGGAAACACCATATATTTT.

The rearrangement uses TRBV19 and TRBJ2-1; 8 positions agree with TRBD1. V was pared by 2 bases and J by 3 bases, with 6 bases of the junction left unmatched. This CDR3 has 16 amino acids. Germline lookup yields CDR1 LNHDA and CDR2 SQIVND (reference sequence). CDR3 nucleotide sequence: TGTGCCAGTAGTATAATCGGCAGGGGGCTCTACAATGAGCAGTTCTTC. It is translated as CASSIIGRGLYNEQFF.

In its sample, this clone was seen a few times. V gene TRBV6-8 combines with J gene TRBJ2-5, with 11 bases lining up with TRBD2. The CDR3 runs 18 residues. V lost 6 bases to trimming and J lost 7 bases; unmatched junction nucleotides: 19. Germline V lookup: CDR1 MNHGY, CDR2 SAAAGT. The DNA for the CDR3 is TGTGCCAGCAGAAAGACTAGCGGGGCCCCCCGGGGGGTGCGGACCCAGTACTTC. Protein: CASRKTSGAPRGVRTQYF.

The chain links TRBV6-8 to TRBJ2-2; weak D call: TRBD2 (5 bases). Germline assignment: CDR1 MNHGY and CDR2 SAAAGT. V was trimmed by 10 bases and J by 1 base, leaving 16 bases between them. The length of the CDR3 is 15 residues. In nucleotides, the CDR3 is TGTGCCATCAGAAAGGGCGGACTGAACACCGGGGAGCTGTTTTTT. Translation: CAIRKGGLNTGELFF.

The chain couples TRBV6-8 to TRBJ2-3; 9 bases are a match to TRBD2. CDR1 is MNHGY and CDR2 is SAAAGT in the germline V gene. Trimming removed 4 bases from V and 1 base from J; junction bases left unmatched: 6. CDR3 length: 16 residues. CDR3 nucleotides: TGTGCCAGCAGTTCCCCTAGCGGGGTAGGCACAGATACGCAGTATTTT. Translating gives CASSSPSGVGTDTQYF.

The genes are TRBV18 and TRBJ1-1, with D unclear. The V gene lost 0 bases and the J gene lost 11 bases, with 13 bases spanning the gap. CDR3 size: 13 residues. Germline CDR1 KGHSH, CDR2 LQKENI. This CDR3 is CASSPPPRERAFF. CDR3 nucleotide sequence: TGTGCCAGCTCACCACCTCCTAGGGAGCGGGCTTTCTTT. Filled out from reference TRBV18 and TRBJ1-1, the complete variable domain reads NAGVMQNPRHLVRRRGQEARLRCSPMKGHSHVYWYRQLPEEGLKFMVYLQKENIIDESGMPKERFSAEFPKEGPSILRIQQVVRGDSAAYFCASSPPPRERAFFGQGTRLTVV.

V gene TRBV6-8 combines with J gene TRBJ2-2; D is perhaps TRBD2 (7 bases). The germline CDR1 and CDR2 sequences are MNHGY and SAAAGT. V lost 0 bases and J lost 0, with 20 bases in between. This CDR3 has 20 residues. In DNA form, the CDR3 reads TGTGCCAGCAGTTACTCGCCAATCCGTAGGGGGAGGGCGAACACCGGGGAGCTGTTTTTT. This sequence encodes CASSYSPIRRGRANTGELFF.

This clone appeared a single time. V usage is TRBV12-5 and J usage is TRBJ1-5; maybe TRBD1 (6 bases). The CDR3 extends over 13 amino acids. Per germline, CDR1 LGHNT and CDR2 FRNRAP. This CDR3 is CASTLGGGQPQHF. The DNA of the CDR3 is TGTGCCAGCACCCTAGGGGGGGGGCAGCCCCAGCATTTT. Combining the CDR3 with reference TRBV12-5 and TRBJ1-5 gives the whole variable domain DARVTQTPRHKVTEMGQEVTMRCQPILGHNTVFWYRQTMMQGLELLAYFRNRAPLDDSGMPKDRFSAEMPDATLATLKIQPSEPRDSAVYFCASTLGGGQPQHFGDGTRLSIL.